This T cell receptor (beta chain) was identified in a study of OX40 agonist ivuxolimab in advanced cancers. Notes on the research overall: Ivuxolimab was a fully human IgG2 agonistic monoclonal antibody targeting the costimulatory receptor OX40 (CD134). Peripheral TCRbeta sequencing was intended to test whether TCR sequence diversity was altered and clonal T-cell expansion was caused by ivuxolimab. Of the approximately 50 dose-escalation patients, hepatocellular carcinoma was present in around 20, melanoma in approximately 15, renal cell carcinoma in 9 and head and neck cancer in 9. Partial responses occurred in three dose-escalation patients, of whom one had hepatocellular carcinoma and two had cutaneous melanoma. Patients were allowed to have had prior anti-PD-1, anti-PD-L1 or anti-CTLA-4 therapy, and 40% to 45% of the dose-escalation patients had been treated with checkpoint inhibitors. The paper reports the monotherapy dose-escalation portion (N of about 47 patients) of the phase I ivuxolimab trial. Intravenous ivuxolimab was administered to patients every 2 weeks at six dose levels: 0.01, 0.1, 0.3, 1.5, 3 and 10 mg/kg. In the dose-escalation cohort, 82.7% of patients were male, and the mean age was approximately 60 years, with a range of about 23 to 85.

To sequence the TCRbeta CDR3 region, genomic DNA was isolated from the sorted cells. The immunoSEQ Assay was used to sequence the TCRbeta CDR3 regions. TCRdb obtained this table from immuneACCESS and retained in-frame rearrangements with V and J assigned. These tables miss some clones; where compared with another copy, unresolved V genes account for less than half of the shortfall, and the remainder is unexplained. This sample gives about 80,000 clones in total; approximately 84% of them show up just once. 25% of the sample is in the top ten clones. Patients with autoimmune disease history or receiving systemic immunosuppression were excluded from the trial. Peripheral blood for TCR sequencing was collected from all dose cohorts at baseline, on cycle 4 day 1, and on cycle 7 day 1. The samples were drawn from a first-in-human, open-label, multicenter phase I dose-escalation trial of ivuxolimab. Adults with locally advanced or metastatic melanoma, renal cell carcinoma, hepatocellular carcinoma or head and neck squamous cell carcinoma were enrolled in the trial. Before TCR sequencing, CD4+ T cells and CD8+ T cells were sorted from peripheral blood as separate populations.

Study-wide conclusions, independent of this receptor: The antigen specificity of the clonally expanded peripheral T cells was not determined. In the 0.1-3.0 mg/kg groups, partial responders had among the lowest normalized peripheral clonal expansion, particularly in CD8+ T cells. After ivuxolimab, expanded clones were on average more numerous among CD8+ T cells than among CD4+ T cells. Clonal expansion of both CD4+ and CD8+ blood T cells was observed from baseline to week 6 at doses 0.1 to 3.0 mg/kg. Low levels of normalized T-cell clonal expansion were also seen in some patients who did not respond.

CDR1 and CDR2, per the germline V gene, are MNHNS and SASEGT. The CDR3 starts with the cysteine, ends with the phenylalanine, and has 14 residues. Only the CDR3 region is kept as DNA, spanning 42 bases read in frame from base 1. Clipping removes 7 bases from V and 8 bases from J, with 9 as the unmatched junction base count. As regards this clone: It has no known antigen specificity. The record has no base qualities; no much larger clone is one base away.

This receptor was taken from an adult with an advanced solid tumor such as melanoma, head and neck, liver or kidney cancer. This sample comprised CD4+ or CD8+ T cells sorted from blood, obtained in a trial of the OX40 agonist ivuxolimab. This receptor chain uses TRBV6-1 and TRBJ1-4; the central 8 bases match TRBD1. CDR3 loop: CASTLDRGMEKLFF. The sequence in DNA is TGTGCCAGCACCCTAGACAGGGGTATGGAAAAACTGTTTTTT.